The 11 T cell receptor beta chains listed next were all sequenced from one sample in a study of PD-1 blockade in classical Hodgkin lymphoma. Profiled with immunoSEQ multiplex PCR; TCRdb holds only in-frame clones, not every one. The data show 65,000 to 95,000 clones, about 89% seen once. All trial patients relapsed after autologous stem cell transplantation. The sequences come from peripheral blood mononuclear cells (PBMCs), collected at baseline. The source is a human donor with classical Hodgkin lymphoma.

V is TRBV28 and J is TRBJ2-7; 7 positions match TRBD1. The J segment lost 4 bases and the V segment lost 3 bases, leaving 3 bases of the junction unmatched. Germline loops: CDR1 MDHEN, CDR2 SYDVKM. This CDR3 is 13 amino acids long. The CDR3 spells CASSLARGYEQYF. In DNA form, the CDR3 reads TGTGCCAGCAGTTTGGCCAGGGGGTACGAGCAGTACTTC.

The V call is TRBV11-2, the J call TRBJ2-1; no clear D gene. Trimming left V 7 bases short and J 5 bases short, with 12 bases between. The germline V gene encodes CDR1 SGHAT and CDR2 FQNNGV. The length of the CDR3 is 13 residues. Here the CDR3 reads CASNPLDHNEQFF. For the CDR3, the DNA is TGTGCCAGCAACCCACTTGACCACAATGAGCAGTTCTTC.

V is TRBV18 and J is TRBJ1-2, with 12 bases matching TRBD1. After removal of 2 bases from V and 7 bases from J, the junction contained 5 bases not matched to a gene. The V gene's germline CDR1 is KGHSH and CDR2 LQKENI. The CDR3 runs 15 residues. This CDR3 is CASSPGTGGTGGYTF. CDR3 DNA: TGTGCCAGCTCACCAGGGACAGGGGGCACTGGTGGCTACACCTTC.

This chain connects TRBV14 to TRBJ1-1; D remains unclear. The CDR3 runs 15 residues. Germline assignment: CDR1 SGHDN and CDR2 FVKESK. Trimming left V 4 bases short and J 2 bases short, with 14 bases between. The CDR3 nucleotides are TGTGCCAGCAGCCCCCTGCGGGGATTCAACACTGAAGCTTTCTTT. It translates to CASSPLRGFNTEAFF.

This chain links TRBV10-3 with TRBJ2-3; D is undetermined. The CDR3 is 13 residues long. The germline V gene encodes CDR1 ENHRY and CDR2 SYGVKD. The germline V and J ends were trimmed by 4 bases and 2 bases, with 7 bases remaining between them. The CDR3 loop is CAISGCPTDTQYF. For the CDR3, the DNA is TGTGCCATCAGTGGGTGCCCCACAGATACGCAGTATTTT.

The V call is TRBV6-1, the J call TRBJ2-7; TRBD1 agrees at 9 bases. The CDR3 length is 17 residues. The ends lost 4 bases at V and 0 bases at J; junction bases unmatched: 10. Germline loops: CDR1 MNHNS, CDR2 SASEGT. The CDR3 bases are TGTGCCAGCAGTGGCCTCGTAGGGACAGGGTTCTCCTACGAGCAGTACTTC. Translated: CASSGLVGTGFSYEQYF.

The V call is TRBV5-6, the J call TRBJ2-2; D not resolved. Trimming stripped 3 bases from V and 6 bases from J, with 6 bases between. The V gene's germline CDR1 is SGHDT and CDR2 YYEEEE. The CDR3 totals 12 residues. The CDR3 loop is CASSSPPGELFF. DNA of the CDR3: TGTGCCAGCAGCTCCCCCCCCGGGGAGCTGTTTTTT. The full variable domain, completed using reference TRBV5-6 and TRBJ2-2, is DAGVTQSPTHLIKTRGQQVTLRCSPKSGHDTVSWYQQALGQGPQFIFQYYEEEERQRGNFPDRFSGHQFPNYSSELNVNALLLGDSALYLCASSSPPGELFFGEGSRLTVL.

The V gene is TRBV7-6, the J gene TRBJ2-1; tentatively, D is TRBD1 (6 bases). Deletions cut 6 bases from V and 5 bases from J, with 11 bases between. The germline gives CDR1 SGHVS, CDR2 FNYEAQ. CDR3 length: 13 residues. The CDR3: CASRSGENNEQFF. CDR3 DNA: TGTGCCAGCAGATCAGGGGAGAACAATGAGCAGTTCTTC.

This chain joins TRBV6-5 and TRBJ2-1, with D unresolved. CDR3 size: 14 residues. V was trimmed by 6 bases and J by 6 bases, leaving 15 bases between them. Looked up from germline, CDR1 is MNHEY and CDR2 is SVGAGI. The CDR3 protein is CASRESRYSNEQFF. The CDR3 bases are TGTGCCAGCAGGGAGAGTAGATACAGCAATGAGCAGTTCTTC.

The V and J genes are TRBV11-1 and TRBJ2-7, with 13 bases that match TRBD2. CDR1 and CDR2 (germline): SGHAT, FQDESV (reference sequence). The J segment lost 3 bases and the V segment lost 7 bases, leaving 3 bases of the junction unmatched. This CDR3 contains 14 residues. CDR3 coding DNA: TGTGCCAGCACCGGACTAGCGGGAGACTACGAGCAGTACTTC. This encodes CASTGLAGDYEQYF. Together with reference TRBV11-1 and TRBJ2-7, the CDR3 gives the full variable domain: EAEVAQSPRYKITEKSQAVAFWCDPISGHATLYWYRQILGQGPELLVQFQDESVVDDSQLPKDRFSAERLKGVDSTLKIQPAELGDSAMYLCASTGLAGDYEQYFGPGTRLTVT.

This clone was detected only once. The chain is built from TRBV11-2 and TRBJ2-7; tentative D call: TRBD1 (5 bases). V lost 0 bases and J lost 5, with 8 bases in between. Germline V gene data show CDR1 as SGHAT and CDR2 as FQNNGV. The CDR3 is made up of 13 amino acids. The CDR3 reads CASSLEVGDEQYF. CDR3 nucleotide sequence: TGTGCCAGCAGCTTAGAAGTAGGGGACGAGCAGTACTTC.